This T cell receptor beta chain was obtained from a study of T-cell memory formation after mild COVID-19. TCRdb itself ran the 5' RACE reads through MiXCR, one entry per CDR3 protein. The sample lists roughly 240,000 distinct CDR3 sequences; over 15% were seen once. Germline V gene lookup returns CDR1 LNHDA and CDR2 SQIVND (reference sequence). The CDR3 totals 13 residues. Trimming cost V 6 bases and J 0 bases, with 8 bases left between them. Sequenced sample: PBMCs or a T cell subset sorted from them (not recorded which). The chain has TRBV19 and TRBJ1-1; D ambiguous. The clonotype was recovered from an adult woman who had mild COVID-19 (a few samples of this study predate the infection). Cell type and time point are not known. The CDR3 region is CASRKGLNTEAFF. CDR3 nucleotides: TGTGCCAGTAGGAAGGGTCTGAACACTGAAGCTTTCTTT.